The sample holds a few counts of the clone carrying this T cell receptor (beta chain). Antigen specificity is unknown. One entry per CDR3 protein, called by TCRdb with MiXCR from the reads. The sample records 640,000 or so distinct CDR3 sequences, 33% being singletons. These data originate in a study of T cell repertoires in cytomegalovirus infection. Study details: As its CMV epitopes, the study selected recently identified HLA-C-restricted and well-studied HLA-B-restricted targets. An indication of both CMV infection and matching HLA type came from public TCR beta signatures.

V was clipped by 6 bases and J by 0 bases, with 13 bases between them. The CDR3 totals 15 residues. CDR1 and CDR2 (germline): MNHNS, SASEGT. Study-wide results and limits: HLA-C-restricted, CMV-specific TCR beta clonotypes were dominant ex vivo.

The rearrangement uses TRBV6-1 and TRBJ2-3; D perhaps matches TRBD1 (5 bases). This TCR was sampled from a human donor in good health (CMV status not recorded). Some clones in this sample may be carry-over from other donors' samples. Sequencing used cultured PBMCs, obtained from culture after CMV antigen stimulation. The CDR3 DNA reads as TGTGCCAGCAGCCAGACAGTTTCTAGCACAGATACGCAGTATTTT. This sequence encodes CASSQTVSSTDTQYF.